This TCR beta chain was captured by sequencing in a study of T cell responses to AZD1222 COVID-19 vaccine. Findings and limits, study-wide: Nearly half of the spike-specific TCRs reportedly recognize variant regions that carry no mutations. The donors showed a predominance of white British ancestry and of females, with possible underestimation of clonal diversity.

Assay: immunoSEQ multiplex PCR; the TCRdb copy retains only in-frame clones and omits some. The profile covers 100,000 to 150,000 clones, with around 90% appearing a single time and approximately 1.5% taken by the ten largest. CDR1 and CDR2 from the germline V gene are MNHEY and SVGEGT. This CDR3 is built from 15 residues. V dropped 5 bases and J dropped 11; count of bases not matched to a gene: 10. Concerning this clone: The antigen is unknown.

The receptor's source is an adult in good health. The chain joins TRBV6-2 or TRBV6-3 to TRBJ1-6, with 9 bases fitting TRBD1. Sample: peripheral blood, taken on day 0 of AZD1222 vaccination. The CDR3 bases are TGTGCCAGCAGTAACCACGGGACAGGGAGTACACCCCTCCACTTT. Protein: CASSNHGTGSTPLHF.